What follows are 14 T cell receptor beta chains derived from one specimen sequenced in a study of Ad26.COV2.S vaccination and SARS-CoV-2 variants. Sequencing used immunoSEQ multiplex PCR; TCRdb keeps in-frame clones, though not all of them. Seen here are hundreds of thousands of clones, 75% to 90% observed once, and the top ten hold around 2.6%. Described treatment: around 19 received Ad26.COV2.S at low or high dose, single or two shots; 5 received placebo; per-sample allocation not given. Sampling took place 63 days after the first vaccine or placebo injection. The sample in question was peripheral blood, obtained in a trial of Ad26.COV2.S vaccine versus placebo. All receptors come from a person between 18 and 59 years old who received the Ad26.COV2.S COVID-19 vaccine or a placebo.

The rearrangement links TRBV7-8 to TRBJ1-1; a possible D gene is TRBD1 (5 bases). This CDR3 contains 13 residues. In germline, CDR1 is SGHVS, CDR2 FQNEAQ. V dropped 3 bases and J dropped 4 bases, with 9 bases sitting between them. The CDR3 protein is CASSFPGTTEAFF. DNA of the CDR3: TGTGCCAGCAGCTTTCCGGGGACCACTGAAGCTTTCTTT.

In its sample, this clone was seen a few times. Within the sample, other DNA sequences also encode this same CDR3. The chain joins TRBV10-3 to TRBJ2-5, with 12 bases lining up with TRBD2. Unmatched junction bases numbered 2, after V lost 2 bases and J lost 4 bases. There are 15 residues in the CDR3. The germline V gene encodes CDR1 ENHRY and CDR2 SYGVKD. CDR3 bases: TGTGCCATCAGTGAGCCGGGACTAGCGGGAGAGACCCAGTACTTC. It yields the protein CAISEPGLAGETQYF.

V and J are TRBV7-3 and TRBJ2-3, with a weak D call TRBD2 (7 bases). The CDR3 length is 16 residues. The germline V gene has CDR1 SGHTA and CDR2 FQGTGA. V was clipped by 5 bases and J by 2 bases, with 17 bases between them. The CDR3 sequence: CASSLTGGPDTDTQYF. In DNA, the CDR3 is TGTGCCAGCAGCCTCACCGGGGGGCCCGACACAGATACGCAGTATTTT.

The table lists this clone with a count of one. V and J are TRBV28 and TRBJ2-7; 10 bases fit TRBD1. Trimming removed 6 bases from V and 3 bases from J; junction bases left unmatched: 11. The CDR3 consists of 16 residues. Germline V CDR1 and CDR2: MDHEN, SYDVKM. Here the CDR3 reads CASRYGTGAYHYEQYF. CDR3 DNA sequence: TGTGCCAGCAGATATGGGACAGGGGCATATCACTACGAGCAGTACTTC.

The chain joins TRBV5-4 to TRBJ1-5; D call uncertain. CDR3 size: 14 residues. CDR1 and CDR2 from the germline V gene are SGHNT and YYREEE (reference sequence). The germline V and J ends were trimmed by 4 bases and 5 bases, with 13 bases remaining between them. The CDR3 protein is CASSLSPEHQPQHF. CDR3 nucleotide sequence: TGTGCCAGCAGCCTAAGTCCCGAACATCAGCCCCAGCATTTT.

The V gene is TRBV6-5, the J gene TRBJ2-3; D gene uncertain. The germline CDR1 and CDR2 sequences are MNHEY and SVGAGI. This CDR3 region has 11 residues. V lost 5 bases, J lost 8 bases, and 8 bases lay in between. The CDR3 nucleotides read TGTGCCAGCAGTCGACTCGGTACGCAGTATTTT. Its protein is CASSRLGTQYF.

This clone came up once. The CDR3 DNA is TGCGCCAGCAGCCATGACAGGGGGAAATCAAACACCGGGGAGCTGTTTTTT. Its protein is CASSHDRGKSNTGELFF. The chain links TRBV4-1 to TRBJ2-2; TRBD1 agrees at 9 bases. With 3 bases clipped from V and 2 bases from J, the junction kept 7 bases outside the gene matches. CDR1 and CDR2 from the germline V gene are MGHRA and YSYEKL. The CDR3 sequence is 17 residues long.

The CDR3 DNA follows: TGTGCCAGTAGCCCGATGAGTTATAGCAATCAGCCCCAGCATTTT. It yields the protein CASSPMSYSNQPQHF. J is TRBJ1-5 and V is TRBV19, with D uncertain. Germline values: CDR1 LNHDA, CDR2 SQIVND (reference sequence). The CDR3 length is 15 residues. The V end was cut by 6 bases, the J end by 0 bases, with 12 bases between. Variable domain in full (rest from reference TRBV19 and TRBJ1-5): DGGITQSPKYLFRKEGQNVTLSCEQNLNHDAMYWYRQDPGQGLRLIYYSQIVNDFQKGDIAEGYSVSREKKESFPLTVTSAQKNPTAFYLCASSPMSYSNQPQHFGDGTRLSIL.

The chain is built from TRBV19 and TRBJ1-3; D is unresolved. Trimming stripped 5 bases from V and 3 bases from J, with 11 bases between. CDR1 and CDR2 from the germline V gene are LNHDA and SQIVND (reference sequence). The CDR3 loop spans 14 amino acids. The CDR3 spells CASSFGHGGNTIYF. CDR3 coding DNA: TGTGCCAGTAGTTTCGGGCACGGTGGAAACACCATATATTTT.

This clone was seen just once. The chain links TRBV19 to TRBJ1-1; D not certain. Germline V CDR1 and CDR2: LNHDA, SQIVND (reference sequence). V was clipped by 6 bases and J by 6 bases, with 17 bases between them. The CDR3 contains 14 residues. The chain's CDR3 is CASSPTWQRSEAFF. The CDR3 nucleotides are TGTGCCAGTAGCCCCACGTGGCAGCGCTCTGAAGCTTTCTTT.

The chain links TRBV7-9 to TRBJ1-6; no clear D. V gave up 4 bases and J gave up 9 bases, with 13 bases separating them. CDR1 is SEHNR, CDR2 FQNEAQ, per germline (reference sequence). This CDR3 spans 14 amino acids. CDR3 DNA: TGTGCCAGCAGCTCCAGTCAGGCCGGTTCACCCCTCCACTTT. Encoded protein: CASSSSQAGSPLHF. Complete variable domain (other parts from reference TRBV7-9 and TRBJ1-6): DTGVSQNPRHKITKRGQNVTFRCDPISEHNRLYWYRQTLGQGPEFLTYFQNEAQLEKSRLLSDRFSAERPKGSFSTLEIQRTEQGDSAMYLCASSSSQAGSPLHFGNGTRLTVT.

This rearrangement joins TRBV4-2 to TRBJ1-3; unclear D gene. CDR1 is LGHNA, CDR2 YNFKEQ, per germline. V was pared by 7 bases and J by 2 bases, with 9 bases between. CDR3 size: 13 residues. Written as DNA, the CDR3 is TGTGCCAGCATGGTGGAGACTGGAAACACCATATATTTT. It codes for CASMVETGNTIYF.

This rearrangement joins TRBV5-1 to TRBJ2-1; 7 nucleotides match TRBD2. This CDR3 is built from 14 residues. Germline CDR1 SGHRS, CDR2 YFSETQ. V lost 3 bases, J lost 6 bases, and 6 bases stayed unmatched. CDR3 bases: TGCGCCAGCAGCTACGGGACTACCACCAATGAGCAGTTCTTC. Protein: CASSYGTTTNEQFF.

The chain carries TRBV2 and TRBJ2-2, with TRBD2 matching 9 bases. V was pared by 4 bases and J by 7 bases, with 4 bases of the junction left unmatched. CDR1 and CDR2 from the germline V gene are SNHLY and FYNNEI. The CDR3 consists of 14 residues. CDR3 protein: CASSARGGIGELFF. The CDR3 DNA sequence: TGTGCCAGCAGTGCGCGGGGGGGTATCGGGGAGCTGTTTTTT.